This T cell receptor beta chain was sequenced for a study of T-cell reconstitution after alpha-beta-depleted transplantation in children. Notes on the study in general: As was reported, about two months after transplant, alpha-beta T cells came from several hundred expanded graft clones. A year had passed since transplant, and T-cell counts and diversity by then came mostly from newly produced T cells.

This clonotype was recorded many times. Its target is not known. The TCRbeta library was prepared with unique molecular identifiers. TCRdb itself ran the PCR reads through MiXCR, one entry per CDR3 protein. The sample lists about 200,000 distinct CDR3 sequences; approximately 8% were seen once. Material: PBMCs, mostly from graft donor cells, obtained 360 days after TCRalphabeta/CD19-depleted stem cell transplant. This receptor was obtained from a male patient aged 2-15 years who had a stem cell transplant for acute myeloid leukemia, so the T cells may come from the graft donor.

CDR3 coding DNA: TGCGCCAGCAGCCAAGATTACAGGTGGGACCAAGAGACCCAGTACTTC. Its translation: CASSQDYRWDQETQYF. The chain employs TRBV4-3 and TRBJ2-5; D perhaps matches TRBD1 (5 bases). The CDR3 consists of 16 residues. V was pared by 0 bases and J by 0 bases, with 11 bases between. CDR1 is LGHNA, CDR2 YSLEER, per germline.